Each of the 21 T cell receptor beta chains below was sequenced from the same sample in a study of OX40 agonist ivuxolimab in advanced cancers. Libraries were prepared by immunoSEQ multiplex PCR; TCRdb keeps only in-frame clonotypes and omits some of them. The repertoire has fewer than 45,000 clones, 85% to 90% of them found once; the top ten carry roughly a third. The sample in question was CD4+ or CD8+ T cells sorted from blood, obtained in a trial of the OX40 agonist ivuxolimab. Source of these receptors: an adult with an advanced solid tumor such as melanoma, head and neck, liver or kidney cancer.

This chain links TRBV2 with TRBJ2-7; TRBD1 matches at 9 bases. The CDR3 length is 13 residues. Trimming removed 4 bases from V and 6 bases from J; junction bases left unmatched: 4. Germline lookup yields CDR1 SNHLY and CDR2 FYNNEI. In nucleotides, the CDR3 is TGTGCCAGCAGTGCGGGACAGGGATCCGAGCAGTACTTC. Its protein is CASSAGQGSEQYF.

The J gene is TRBJ1-3, the V gene TRBV5-6, with D possibly being TRBD1 (5 bases). Trimming shortened V by 5 bases and J by 4 bases, and 13 bases separated the two germline ends. Germline V gene data show CDR1 as SGHDT and CDR2 as YYEEEE. CDR3 size: 14 residues. CDR3 in amino acids: CASSSGGIGNTIYF. DNA for the CDR3: TGTGCCAGCAGTTCGGGGGGAATAGGAAACACCATATATTTT. Drawing the rest from reference TRBV5-6 and TRBJ1-3, the complete variable domain is DAGVTQSPTHLIKTRGQQVTLRCSPKSGHDTVSWYQQALGQGPQFIFQYYEEEERQRGNFPDRFSGHQFPNYSSELNVNALLLGDSALYLCASSSGGIGNTIYFGEGSWLTVV.

The gene calls are TRBV2 and TRBJ2-7; TRBD2 might be the D (6 bases). The CDR3 consists of 15 residues. Germline-derived CDR1 and CDR2 are SNHLY and FYNNEI. Trimming took 3 bases from V and 2 from J, leaving 14 bases between them. CDR3 sequence: CASSDVGERAYEQYF. The CDR3 DNA follows: TGTGCCAGCAGTGATGTGGGAGAGCGGGCCTACGAGCAGTACTTC.

The chain uses TRBV29-1 and TRBJ2-1; perhaps TRBD2 as D (7 bases). CDR3 length: 14 residues. From germline, CDR1 is SQVTM and CDR2 ANQGSEA. V lost 0 bases, J lost 10 bases, and 16 bases lay in between. The CDR3 region has the DNA TGCAGCGTTGAAGAGTGGTCGGGGGGCGGCGAGCAGTTCTTC. As protein: CSVEEWSGGGEQFF.

This chain joins TRBV5-4 and TRBJ2-3, with D perhaps assigned TRBD1 or TRBD2 (5 bases each). Trimming removed 0 bases from V and 4 bases from J, with 12 bases in between. Per the germline V gene, CDR1 is SGHNT and CDR2 is YYREEE (reference sequence). The CDR3 extends over 15 amino acids. Written as DNA, the CDR3 is TGTGCCAGCAGCTTGGCGTCTAGGGACGCAGATACGCAGTATTTT. This gives the protein CASSLASRDADTQYF.

This clone showed up just once. The chain carries TRBV4-2 and TRBJ2-5, with a weak D call TRBD2 (5 bases). Germline V lookup: CDR1 LGHNA, CDR2 YNFKEQ. V lost 0 bases, J lost 1 base, and 12 bases lay in between. There are 16 residues in the CDR3. CDR3 loop: CASSQDLRASQETQYF. DNA of the CDR3: TGTGCCAGCAGCCAAGATTTGAGGGCTAGCCAAGAGACCCAGTACTTC.

The chain uses TRBV2 and TRBJ1-5; D ambiguous. This CDR3 region has 13 residues. Trimming left V 7 bases short and J 3 bases short, with 10 bases between. From germline, CDR1 is SNHLY and CDR2 FYNNEI. CDR3: CASKALANQPQHF. CDR3 sequence (DNA): TGTGCCAGCAAGGCTCTTGCCAATCAGCCCCAGCATTTT.

V usage is TRBV10-3 and J usage is TRBJ2-7, with 8 bases aligning to TRBD1. CDR1 ENHRY and CDR2 SYGVKD come from the germline V gene. This CDR3 is 14 amino acids long. V gave up 4 bases and J gave up 3 bases; unmatched junction bases: 5. This chain's CDR3 is CAISGSGGDYEQYF. CDR3 DNA: TGTGCCATCAGTGGATCAGGGGGCGACTACGAGCAGTACTTC.

The CDR3 region has the DNA TGCGCCAGCAGCCTTGTAGCGGGGACTAGCACAGATACGCAGTATTTT. This codes for CASSLVAGTSTDTQYF. J is TRBJ2-3 and V is TRBV4-1; 8 bases map to TRBD2. Germline CDR1 and CDR2: MGHRA and YSYEKL. The CDR3 extends over 16 amino acids. V lost 4 bases and J lost 0; bases outside the gene matches: 6.

J is TRBJ1-1 and V is TRBV18; no definite D call. The CDR3 consists of 14 residues. Trimming removed 4 bases from V and 1 base from J, with 10 bases in between. Germline V CDR1 and CDR2: KGHSH, LQKENI. The CDR3 DNA reads TGTGCCAGCTCACGAGGGATTTCGAACACTGAAGCTTTCTTT. Translation: CASSRGISNTEAFF.

This rearrangement joins TRBV5-1 to TRBJ2-4, with a tentative D call TRBD2 (5 bases). Germline V lookup: CDR1 SGHRS, CDR2 YFSETQ. This CDR3 is built from 18 residues. V was shortened by 4 bases and J by 1 base, with 21 bases between the two germline ends. The CDR3 sequence is CASSTSGSALPAKNIQYF. The CDR3 bases are TGCGCCAGCAGCACGAGCGGATCCGCTCTCCCCGCCAAAAACATTCAGTACTTC.

V and J are TRBV6-1 and TRBJ1-5; D is undetermined. CDR1 is MNHNS and CDR2 is SASEGT in the germline V gene. The CDR3 is 14 residues long. V gave up 7 bases and J gave up 7 bases, with 17 bases separating them. CDR3 residues: CASTRVLGEQPQHF. The CDR3 DNA reads as TGTGCCAGCACCCGAGTCCTGGGCGAGCAGCCCCAGCATTTT.

The genes are TRBV7-9 and TRBJ2-3; D might be TRBD1 (6 bases). The V gene lost 4 bases and the J gene lost 0 bases, with 8 bases spanning the gap. CDR3 length: 14 amino acids. CDR1 and CDR2 (germline): SEHNR, FQNEAQ (reference sequence). CDR3 sequence reads: CASSSQGSTDTQYF. The CDR3 nucleotides read TGTGCCAGCAGCTCACAGGGAAGCACAGATACGCAGTATTTT.

The rearrangement links TRBV6-1 to TRBJ1-1; D perhaps matches TRBD1 (5 bases). CDR3 size: 14 residues. V lost 3 bases and J 4 bases, leaving 12 bases between the germline ends. The germline gives CDR1 MNHNS, CDR2 SASEGT. The CDR3 sequence: CASSDSLGGTEAFF. DNA for the CDR3: TGTGCCAGCAGTGACTCACTTGGGGGCACTGAAGCTTTCTTT.

J is TRBJ2-2 and V is TRBV18, with D unclear. Germline V lookup: CDR1 KGHSH, CDR2 LQKENI. The CDR3 consists of 12 residues. Trimming pared 4 bases from V and 7 bases from J, leaving 7 bases between. The CDR3 DNA reads TGTGCCAGCTCACAGGCTAACGGGGAGCTGTTTTTT. It specifies CASSQANGELFF.

The CDR3 nucleotides read TGTGCCATCAGTCCTAGGCAGACAGGGGCCGACTATGGCTACACCTTC. It specifies CAISPRQTGADYGYTF. The V gene is TRBV10-3, the J gene TRBJ1-2; 8 bases line up with TRBD1. The V segment lost 5 bases and the J segment 3 bases; nucleotides outside the gene matches: 11. CDR1 ENHRY and CDR2 SYGVKD come from the germline V gene. The CDR3 runs 16 residues.

The rearrangement links TRBV5-1 to TRBJ2-5; D possibly corresponds to TRBD1 (6 bases). Trimming shortened V by 6 bases and J by 0 bases, and 15 bases separated the two germline ends. The V gene's germline CDR1 is SGHRS and CDR2 YFSETQ. The CDR3 loop spans 15 amino acids. Written as DNA, the CDR3 is TGCGCCAGCACGAGTGGGGGCTGGTACCAAGAGACCCAGTACTTC. Protein: CASTSGGWYQETQYF.

The rearrangement uses TRBV19 and TRBJ2-3; D is ambiguous. V lost 1 base to trimming and J lost 4 bases, with 12 bases between them. The CDR3 sequence is 15 residues long. In germline, CDR1 is LNHDA, CDR2 SQIVND (reference sequence). In DNA, the CDR3 is TGTGCCAGTAGTATAGGAGGTTCTCAGGCAGATACGCAGTATTTT. Amino acid sequence: CASSIGGSQADTQYF. Complete variable domain (other parts from reference TRBV19 and TRBJ2-3): DGGITQSPKYLFRKEGQNVTLSCEQNLNHDAMYWYRQDPGQGLRLIYYSQIVNDFQKGDIAEGYSVSREKKESFPLTVTSAQKNPTAFYLCASSIGGSQADTQYFGPGTRLTVL.

The gene calls are TRBV5-6 and TRBJ2-7, with D possibly called TRBD1 or TRBD2 (5 bases each). CDR3 length: 15 residues. Germline CDR1 reads SGHDT; CDR2 reads YYEEEE. The V end lost 3 bases, the J end lost 0 bases, and 13 bases lay between the germline ends. The CDR3 sequence is CASSSGPTSSYEQYF. CDR3 DNA: TGTGCCAGCAGCTCGGGGCCGACCAGCTCCTACGAGCAGTACTTC.

V usage is TRBV6-5 and J usage is TRBJ1-5, with TRBD1 as a possible D gene (6 bases). The CDR3 runs 16 residues. Per the germline V gene, CDR1 is MNHEY and CDR2 is SVGAGI. The ends were cut back, 4 bases at V and 2 bases at J, with 15 bases in the middle. The CDR3 is CASSSGQSRGNQPQHF. DNA of the CDR3: TGTGCCAGCAGTTCTGGACAGTCGAGAGGCAATCAGCCCCAGCATTTT.

The genes are TRBV19 and TRBJ2-7; TRBD1 matches at 7 bases. The CDR3 is 12 amino acids. J was trimmed by 5 bases and V by 10 bases; bases with no gene match: 8. CDR1 LNHDA and CDR2 SQIVND come from the germline V gene (reference sequence). This chain's CDR3 is CATTDRSHEQYF. Written as DNA, the CDR3 is TGTGCCACTACGGACAGGAGCCACGAGCAGTACTTC.